These T cell receptor beta chains were read from a single sample in a study of blood T cell repertoires in COVID-19. Only in-frame clones appear in the TCRdb table, and some are missing; sequencing was by immunoSEQ multiplex PCR. The sample holds about 100,000 clones, about 91% seen once. The sequencing input was peripheral blood. All receptors derive from a man aged 50 to 59 with active or convalescent COVID-19. CDR3s include the opening cysteine and the closing phenylalanine or tryptophan. The D gene is left open where the match is weak. Some rows have no size entry. The others give once, few or many, or a class for an expanded clone.

v_call: TRBV7-7; d_call: TRBD1; j_call: TRBJ2-5; clone_size: -; cdr3_aa: CASSLGTAQETQYF; cdr3_nt: TGTGCCAGCAGCCTCGGGACAGCCCAAGAGACCCAGTACTTC
v_call: TRBV19; d_call: TRBD2; j_call: TRBJ2-3; clone_size: once; cdr3_aa: CASRASGTDTQYF; cdr3_nt: TGTGCCAGTAGGGCTAGCGGGACAGATACGCAGTATTTT
v_call: TRBV2; d_call: -; j_call: TRBJ2-3; clone_size: -; cdr3_aa: CASSAPGLTDTQYF; cdr3_nt: TGTGCCAGCAGCGCTCCGGGACTCACAGATACGCAGTATTTT
v_call: TRBV2; d_call: -; j_call: TRBJ1-1; clone_size: once; cdr3_aa: CASRNSLNTEAFF; cdr3_nt: TGTGCCAGCCGGAACAGTCTGAACACTGAAGCTTTCTTT
v_call: TRBV4-3; d_call: -; j_call: TRBJ2-7; clone_size: -; cdr3_aa: CASSQGYSGRDISYEQYF; cdr3_nt: TGCGCCAGCAGCCAAGGTTACTCCGGCAGGGACATCTCCTACGAGCAGTACTTC
v_call: TRBV5-1; d_call: TRBD1; j_call: TRBJ1-5; clone_size: -; cdr3_aa: CASSLGGVRRDRGDQPQHF; cdr3_nt: TGCGCCAGCAGCTTGGGGGGCGTGCGCCGGGACAGGGGCGATCAGCCCCAGCATTTT
v_call: TRBV30; d_call: -; j_call: TRBJ1-1; clone_size: -; cdr3_aa: CAWSTGLAEAFF; cdr3_nt: TGTGCCTGGAGTACAGGGTTGGCTGAAGCTTTCTTT
v_call: TRBV6-5; d_call: -; j_call: TRBJ1-4; clone_size: -; cdr3_aa: CASSYERTNEKLFF; cdr3_nt: TGTGCCAGCAGTTACGAGAGAACTAATGAAAAACTGTTTTTT
v_call: TRBV19; d_call: TRBD1; j_call: TRBJ2-3; clone_size: -; cdr3_aa: CASSPRQGITDTQYF; cdr3_nt: TGTGCCAGTAGTCCACGACAGGGGATCACAGATACGCAGTATTTT
v_call: TRBV28; d_call: TRBD1; j_call: TRBJ1-5; clone_size: once; cdr3_aa: CASSLWGQGPNQPQHF; cdr3_nt: TGTGCCAGCAGTTTATGGGGACAGGGCCCCAATCAGCCCCAGCATTTT
v_call: TRBV19; d_call: -; j_call: TRBJ2-1; clone_size: -; cdr3_aa: CASSIGRTQDEQFF; cdr3_nt: TGTGCCAGTAGTATCGGAAGGACTCAGGATGAGCAGTTCTTC
v_call: TRBV6-5; d_call: -; j_call: TRBJ1-2; clone_size: -; cdr3_aa: CASSPHTNYGYTF; cdr3_nt: TGTGCCAGCAGTCCCCACACAAACTATGGCTACACCTTC
v_call: TRBV28; d_call: -; j_call: TRBJ2-3; clone_size: -; cdr3_aa: CASSLPGDTQYF; cdr3_nt: TGTGCCAGCAGTCTACCGGGAGATACGCAGTATTTT
v_call: TRBV7-9; d_call: -; j_call: TRBJ1-2; clone_size: few; cdr3_aa: CASSRGADGGYTF; cdr3_nt: TGTGCCAGCAGCCGTGGGGCAGACGGGGGCTACACCTTC
v_call: TRBV19; d_call: -; j_call: TRBJ2-2; clone_size: -; cdr3_aa: CASSRPSGQNTGELFF; cdr3_nt: TGTGCCAGTAGTCGCCCTTCGGGACAGAACACCGGGGAGCTGTTTTTT
v_call: TRBV10-3; d_call: TRBD1; j_call: TRBJ1-3; clone_size: -; cdr3_aa: CATGQRDSTGNTIYF; cdr3_nt: TGTGCCACGGGACAGCGTGACTCCACTGGAAACACCATATATTTT
v_call: TRBV30; d_call: TRBD2; j_call: TRBJ2-3; clone_size: -; cdr3_aa: CAWSAIAGVGDTQYF; cdr3_nt: TGTGCCTGGAGTGCCATAGCGGGAGTTGGAGATACGCAGTATTTT
v_call: TRBV7-6; d_call: -; j_call: TRBJ1-3; clone_size: -; cdr3_aa: CASSSQGPGSGNTIYF; cdr3_nt: TGTGCCAGCAGCTCACAGGGCCCCGGGTCTGGAAACACCATATATTTT
v_call: TRBV30; d_call: -; j_call: TRBJ1-4; clone_size: -; cdr3_aa: CAWSVQEKLFF; cdr3_nt: TGTGCCTGGAGTGTACAAGAAAAACTGTTTTTT
v_call: TRBV6-1; d_call: -; j_call: TRBJ1-3; clone_size: -; cdr3_aa: CASSEARTGLDNSGNTIYF; cdr3_nt: TGTGCCAGCAGTGAAGCGCGAACGGGGTTGGATAACTCTGGAAACACCATATATTTT
v_call: TRBV11-2; d_call: TRBD1; j_call: TRBJ2-7; clone_size: -; cdr3_aa: CASSLGQGAIYEQYF; cdr3_nt: TGTGCCAGCAGCTTAGGACAGGGGGCAATATACGAGCAGTACTTC
v_call: TRBV5-1; d_call: -; j_call: TRBJ1-1; clone_size: -; cdr3_aa: CASSLVQGTEAFF; cdr3_nt: TGCGCCAGCAGCTTGGTTCAGGGAACTGAAGCTTTCTTT
v_call: TRBV30; d_call: -; j_call: TRBJ1-3; clone_size: -; cdr3_aa: CAWSSQGNSGNTIYF; cdr3_nt: TGTGCCTGGAGTTCTCAGGGGAACTCTGGAAACACCATATATTTT
v_call: TRBV5-6; d_call: TRBD1; j_call: TRBJ2-7; clone_size: -; cdr3_aa: CASRRQGYEQYF; cdr3_nt: TGTGCCAGCAGAAGACAGGGGTACGAGCAGTACTTC
v_call: TRBV6-5; d_call: TRBD2; j_call: TRBJ2-7; clone_size: -; cdr3_aa: CASRALAGSRGEQYF; cdr3_nt: TGTGCCAGCAGGGCACTAGCGGGAAGCCGAGGGGAGCAGTACTTC
v_call: TRBV2; d_call: TRBD1; j_call: TRBJ2-3; clone_size: -; cdr3_aa: CASPSGTGATDTQYF; cdr3_nt: TGTGCCAGTCCCTCCGGGACAGGGGCTACAGATACGCAGTATTTT
v_call: TRBV19; d_call: -; j_call: TRBJ1-5; clone_size: -; cdr3_aa: CASSIDQNSNQPQHF; cdr3_nt: TGTGCCAGTAGTATAGACCAAAATAGCAATCAGCCCCAGCATTTT
v_call: TRBV28; d_call: -; j_call: TRBJ2-7; clone_size: -; cdr3_aa: CASSLVGRVDEQYF; cdr3_nt: TGTGCCAGCAGTTTGGTTGGCAGGGTCGACGAGCAGTACTTC
v_call: TRBV5-1; d_call: -; j_call: TRBJ1-1; clone_size: once; cdr3_aa: CASSLERQMNTEAFF; cdr3_nt: TGCGCCAGCAGCTTGGAGCGGCAGATGAACACTGAAGCTTTCTTT
v_call: TRBV6-5; d_call: -; j_call: TRBJ2-2; clone_size: -; cdr3_aa: CASSPPAGYGELFF; cdr3_nt: TGTGCCAGCAGTCCCCCGGCAGGGTATGGGGAGCTGTTTTTT
v_call: TRBV7-9; d_call: TRBD1; j_call: TRBJ1-4; clone_size: -; cdr3_aa: CASSGRDREPEKLFF; cdr3_nt: TGTGCCAGCAGCGGCCGGGACAGGGAACCTGAAAAACTGTTTTTT
v_call: TRBV12-5; d_call: TRBD1; j_call: TRBJ2-1; clone_size: -; cdr3_aa: CASAPRGQAYYNEQFF; cdr3_nt: TGTGCTAGTGCCCCGAGGGGACAGGCATACTACAATGAGCAGTTCTTC
v_call: TRBV7-2; d_call: -; j_call: TRBJ1-2; clone_size: -; cdr3_aa: CASSFPGYGYTF; cdr3_nt: TGTGCCAGCAGCTTTCCGGGCTATGGCTACACCTTC
v_call: TRBV28; d_call: -; j_call: TRBJ1-3; clone_size: -; cdr3_aa: CASSSPPTGEVRNTIYF; cdr3_nt: TGTGCCAGCAGTTCCCCACCGACAGGTGAGGTGAGAAACACCATATATTTT